The rows below give T cell receptor beta chains drawn from one sample of a study of shared clonotypes between healthy human individuals. Sequenced by immunoSEQ multiplex PCR; TCRdb stores in-frame clones only, minus some. The sample shows fewer than 600,000 clones, 75% to 85% of them seen only once. Sequencing input: PBMCs. The receptors here all came from a woman aged 40 to 55 in good health. Some clones in this sample may be carry-over from other donors' samples. Each CDR3 is given with its conserved first and last residue. A D gene is named only where the DNA matches it firmly. Rows give clone size only sometimes, using once, few, many, or a class for an expanded clone.

clone size: NA
V gene: TRBV29-1
J gene: TRBJ2-3
D gene: TRBD2
CDR3 protein: CSVGGLAANTDTQYF
CDR3 DNA: TGCAGCGTTGGCGGACTAGCGGCGAACACAGATACGCAGTATTTT

clone size: NA
V gene: TRBV5-1
J gene: TRBJ2-7
D gene: TRBD2
CDR3 protein: CASSLAGKGGYEQYF
CDR3 DNA: TGCGCCAGCTCGCTAGCGGGCAAAGGTGGATACGAGCAGTACTTC

clone size: NA
V gene: TRBV5-1
J gene: TRBJ1-1
D gene: NA
CDR3 protein: CASSLRRQNTEAFF
CDR3 DNA: TGCGCCAGCAGCTTGCGTAGACAGAACACTGAAGCTTTCTTT

clone size: NA
V gene: TRBV11-2
J gene: TRBJ2-7
D gene: TRBD1
CDR3 protein: CASSKTGTDTYEQYF
CDR3 DNA: TGTGCCAGCAGCAAAACCGGGACAGACACCTACGAGCAGTACTTC

clone size: NA
V gene: TRBV4-1
J gene: TRBJ1-2
D gene: TRBD1
CDR3 protein: CASSQFLLQGANYGYTF
CDR3 DNA: TGCGCCAGCAGCCAATTCTTACTCCAGGGGGCTAACTATGGCTACACCTTC

clone size: NA
V gene: TRBV25-1
J gene: TRBJ2-5
D gene: NA
CDR3 protein: CASSQGKGETQYF
CDR3 DNA: TGTGCCAGCAGCCAGGGGAAGGGTGAGACCCAGTACTTC

clone size: NA
V gene: TRBV7-3
J gene: TRBJ2-1
D gene: TRBD1
CDR3 protein: CASSSLGTGDNEQFF
CDR3 DNA: TGTGCCAGCAGCTCACTGGGGACAGGGGATAATGAGCAGTTCTTC

clone size: NA
V gene: TRBV14
J gene: TRBJ2-4
D gene: NA
CDR3 protein: CASSQESYRIQYF
CDR3 DNA: TGTGCCAGCAGCCAAGAATCATACCGCATTCAGTACTTC

clone size: NA
V gene: TRBV11-1
J gene: TRBJ2-7
D gene: TRBD2
CDR3 protein: CASSLAVTSSYEQYF
CDR3 DNA: TGTGCCAGCAGCTTAGCAGTGACTAGCAGCTACGAGCAGTACTTC

clone size: NA
V gene: TRBV2
J gene: TRBJ1-1
D gene: NA
CDR3 protein: CASSDEVDTEAFF
CDR3 DNA: TGTGCCAGCAGTGATGAGGTAGACACTGAAGCTTTCTTT

clone size: NA
V gene: TRBV30
J gene: TRBJ1-1
D gene: NA
CDR3 protein: CAWLNRGNTEAFF
CDR3 DNA: TGTGCCTGGCTGAACAGAGGAAACACTGAAGCTTTCTTT

clone size: NA
V gene: TRBV11-2
J gene: TRBJ2-3
D gene: NA
CDR3 protein: CASSLAGVVDTQYF
CDR3 DNA: TGTGCCAGCAGCTTAGCGGGAGTGGTAGATACGCAGTATTTT

clone size: NA
V gene: TRBV7-2
J gene: TRBJ2-1
D gene: TRBD1
CDR3 protein: CASSPGTGGWDNEQFF
CDR3 DNA: TGTGCCAGCAGCCCCGGGACAGGGGGATGGGACAATGAGCAGTTCTTC

clone size: NA
V gene: TRBV7-2
J gene: TRBJ2-1
D gene: NA
CDR3 protein: CASSFERASYNEQFF
CDR3 DNA: TGTGCCAGCAGCTTTGAGCGGGCCTCCTACAATGAGCAGTTCTTC

clone size: NA
V gene: TRBV28
J gene: TRBJ2-3
D gene: TRBD2
CDR3 protein: CASSSIGTSGSHTDTQYF
CDR3 DNA: TGTGCCAGCAGCTCTATAGGGACTAGCGGGAGCCACACAGATACGCAGTATTTT

clone size: NA
V gene: TRBV5-1
J gene: TRBJ2-7
D gene: NA
CDR3 protein: CASSLDGRGFGEQYF
CDR3 DNA: TGCGCCAGCAGCTTGGATGGGCGGGGCTTTGGCGAGCAGTACTTC

clone size: NA
V gene: TRBV5-4
J gene: TRBJ2-5
D gene: NA
CDR3 protein: CASSLDPDQETQYF
CDR3 DNA: TGTGCCAGCAGCTTGGATCCGGATCAAGAGACCCAGTACTTC

clone size: NA
V gene: TRBV11-2
J gene: TRBJ2-5
D gene: NA
CDR3 protein: CASSSLISETQYF
CDR3 DNA: TGTGCCAGCAGCTCGCTCATATCGGAGACCCAGTACTTC

clone size: NA
V gene: TRBV13
J gene: TRBJ2-6
D gene: NA
CDR3 protein: CASSLARQRSANVLTF
CDR3 DNA: TGTGCCAGCAGCTTAGCCAGACAGCGGTCGGCCAACGTCCTGACTTTC

clone size: NA
V gene: TRBV27
J gene: TRBJ1-1
D gene: NA
CDR3 protein: CASSSRGGVRAEAFF
CDR3 DNA: TGTGCCAGCAGTTCCCGTGGGGGGGTAAGGGCTGAAGCTTTCTTT

clone size: few
V gene: TRBV4-2
J gene: TRBJ2-3
D gene: TRBD2
CDR3 protein: CASSPTRDYKTDTQYF
CDR3 DNA: TGTGCCAGCAGCCCGACCCGGGACTACAAAACAGATACGCAGTATTTT

clone size: NA
V gene: TRBV6-6
J gene: TRBJ1-2
D gene: NA
CDR3 protein: CASRGLQGANYGYTF
CDR3 DNA: TGTGCCAGCAGGGGGCTACAGGGAGCTAACTATGGCTACACCTTC

clone size: NA
V gene: TRBV21-1
J gene: TRBJ2-3
D gene: NA
CDR3 protein: CASSKALIAASTDTQYF
CDR3 DNA: TGTGCCAGCAGCAAAGCGCTGATAGCGGCTAGCACAGATACGCAGTATTTT

clone size: NA
V gene: TRBV7-2
J gene: TRBJ2-7
D gene: NA
CDR3 protein: CASSLVYGPELNYEQYF
CDR3 DNA: TGTGCCAGCAGCTTAGTGTACGGCCCTGAGTTAAACTACGAGCAGTACTTC

clone size: NA
V gene: TRBV7-9
J gene: TRBJ2-7
D gene: TRBD1
CDR3 protein: CASSSRTGIEQYF
CDR3 DNA: TGTGCCAGCAGCTCTCGGACAGGCATCGAGCAGTACTTC

clone size: NA
V gene: TRBV4-1
J gene: TRBJ2-7
D gene: TRBD2
CDR3 protein: CASSHPLGLAPGEQYF
CDR3 DNA: TGCGCCAGCAGCCATCCTCTCGGACTAGCCCCAGGGGAGCAGTACTTC

clone size: few
V gene: TRBV27
J gene: TRBJ2-7
D gene: TRBD1
CDR3 protein: CASSWDRGLEQYF
CDR3 DNA: TGTGCCAGCAGCTGGGACAGGGGGCTCGAGCAGTACTTC

clone size: NA
V gene: TRBV11-3
J gene: TRBJ2-1
D gene: NA
CDR3 protein: CASSELSANEQFF
CDR3 DNA: TGTGCCAGCAGCGAGTTAAGTGCAAATGAGCAGTTCTTC

clone size: NA
V gene: TRBV30
J gene: TRBJ1-2
D gene: NA
CDR3 protein: CAWSPAFNYGYTF
CDR3 DNA: TGTGCCTGGAGTCCCGCGTTCAACTATGGCTACACCTTC

clone size: NA
V gene: TRBV12-2
J gene: TRBJ2-7
D gene: NA
CDR3 protein: CASRLRMSLRDEQYF
CDR3 DNA: TGTGCAAGTCGCTTACGAATGTCTCTTAGGGACGAGCAGTACTTC

clone size: NA
V gene: TRBV11-2
J gene: TRBJ2-4
D gene: TRBD2
CDR3 protein: CASSTNGEGGIQYF
CDR3 DNA: TGTGCCAGCAGCACCAACGGGGAGGGTGGCATTCAGTACTTC

clone size: few
V gene: TRBV6-1
J gene: TRBJ1-3
D gene: TRBD1
CDR3 protein: CASSRTGVGNTIYF
CDR3 DNA: TGTGCCAGCAGTCGGACAGGGGTCGGAAACACCATATATTTT

clone size: NA
V gene: TRBV10-3
J gene: TRBJ2-1
D gene: NA
CDR3 protein: CAISVGQGRYNEQFF
CDR3 DNA: TGTGCCATCAGTGTGGGGCAGGGGAGGTACAATGAGCAGTTCTTC

clone size: NA
V gene: TRBV15
J gene: TRBJ2-1
D gene: TRBD1
CDR3 protein: CATSVGQGGLNEQFF
CDR3 DNA: TGTGCCACCAGCGTCGGACAGGGTGGACTTAATGAGCAGTTCTTC

clone size: once
V gene: TRBV28
J gene: TRBJ2-1
D gene: NA
CDR3 protein: CASSSPQVSYNEQFF
CDR3 DNA: TGTGCCAGCAGCTCACCTCAAGTCTCCTACAATGAGCAGTTCTTC

clone size: NA
V gene: TRBV19
J gene: TRBJ2-7
D gene: NA
CDR3 protein: CASSMQQSSYEQYF
CDR3 DNA: TGTGCCAGTAGTATGCAGCAAAGCTCCTACGAGCAGTACTTC

clone size: NA
V gene: TRBV30
J gene: TRBJ2-3
D gene: NA
CDR3 protein: CAWTLKGASTDTQYF
CDR3 DNA: TGTGCCTGGACGTTAAAGGGAGCTAGCACAGATACGCAGTATTTT

clone size: NA
V gene: TRBV6-1
J gene: TRBJ2-7
D gene: NA
CDR3 protein: CASTISATGGYEQYF
CDR3 DNA: TGTGCCAGCACCATCTCGGCTACCGGGGGCTACGAGCAGTACTTC

clone size: NA
V gene: TRBV18
J gene: TRBJ2-3
D gene: TRBD2
CDR3 protein: CASSPETSGSRDTQYF
CDR3 DNA: TGTGCCAGCTCACCAGAGACTAGCGGGAGCCGAGATACGCAGTATTTT

clone size: NA
V gene: TRBV30
J gene: TRBJ1-4
D gene: NA
CDR3 protein: CAWGANRAVGEKLFF
CDR3 DNA: TGTGCCTGGGGAGCAAACCGGGCCGTGGGGGAAAAACTGTTTTTT

clone size: NA
V gene: TRBV2
J gene: TRBJ2-2
D gene: NA
CDR3 protein: CASRVARDGELFF
CDR3 DNA: TGTGCCAGCAGGGTTGCCCGGGACGGGGAGCTGTTTTTT

clone size: NA
V gene: TRBV9
J gene: TRBJ2-7
D gene: TRBD2
CDR3 protein: CASSEGLAGTYEQYF
CDR3 DNA: TGTGCCAGCAGCGAGGGACTAGCGGGCACCTACGAGCAGTACTTC

clone size: many
V gene: TRBV30
J gene: TRBJ1-2
D gene: NA
CDR3 protein: CAWWGNYGYTF
CDR3 DNA: TGTGCCTGGTGGGGGAACTATGGCTACACCTTC

clone size: few
V gene: TRBV29-1
J gene: TRBJ1-1
D gene: NA
CDR3 protein: CSVEEGTNTEAFF
CDR3 DNA: TGCAGCGTTGAAGAGGGAACGAACACTGAAGCTTTCTTT

clone size: few
V gene: TRBV9
J gene: TRBJ1-1
D gene: NA
CDR3 protein: CASSVASGTEAFF
CDR3 DNA: TGTGCCAGCAGCGTAGCCAGTGGAACTGAAGCTTTCTTT

clone size: NA
V gene: TRBV6-4
J gene: TRBJ2-1
D gene: NA
CDR3 protein: CASSPDSSAPYEQFF
CDR3 DNA: TGTGCCAGCAGTCCCGACAGCTCCGCGCCGTATGAGCAGTTCTTC

clone size: NA
V gene: TRBV4-2
J gene: TRBJ2-7
D gene: NA
CDR3 protein: CASSLGGASEQYF
CDR3 DNA: TGTGCCAGCAGCTTGGGGGGGGCCAGCGAGCAGTACTTC

clone size: NA
V gene: TRBV7-2
J gene: TRBJ2-5
D gene: TRBD1
CDR3 protein: CASSPWTGGAGEQYF
CDR3 DNA: TGTGCCAGCAGCCCCTGGACAGGGGGCGCGGGGGAGCAGTACTTC

clone size: NA
V gene: TRBV4-1
J gene: TRBJ1-3
D gene: NA
CDR3 protein: CASSLPRGNTIYF
CDR3 DNA: TGCGCCAGCAGCCTCCCAAGGGGAAACACCATATATTTT

clone size: NA
V gene: TRBV5-8
J gene: TRBJ2-1
D gene: NA
CDR3 protein: CASSLSRNNDEQFF
CDR3 DNA: TGTGCCAGCAGCTTGTCTCGCAACAATGACGAGCAGTTCTTC

clone size: NA
V gene: TRBV7-8
J gene: TRBJ2-1
D gene: TRBD2
CDR3 protein: CASSLRRLAGGRVDEQFF
CDR3 DNA: TGTGCCAGCAGCCTACGGAGACTAGCGGGAGGGAGAGTCGATGAGCAGTTCTTC

clone size: NA
V gene: TRBV18
J gene: TRBJ2-1
D gene: NA
CDR3 protein: CASSLQGPLGFF
CDR3 DNA: TGTGCCAGCTCACTTCAGGGCCCTTTGGGGTTCTTC

clone size: NA
V gene: TRBV5-1
J gene: TRBJ2-7
D gene: TRBD2
CDR3 protein: CASSLSGGREQYF
CDR3 DNA: TGCGCCAGCAGCTTATCGGGAGGGCGCGAGCAGTACTTC

clone size: NA
V gene: TRBV6-5
J gene: TRBJ2-1
D gene: TRBD2
CDR3 protein: CASKEGGRAKNEQFF
CDR3 DNA: TGTGCCAGCAAGGAAGGTGGGAGGGCCAAAAATGAGCAGTTCTTC

clone size: NA
V gene: TRBV30
J gene: TRBJ1-6
D gene: NA
CDR3 protein: CAWRTRWDNSPLHF
CDR3 DNA: TGTGCCTGGAGAACCCGCTGGGATAATTCACCCCTCCACTTT

clone size: NA
V gene: TRBV7-3
J gene: TRBJ2-7
D gene: NA
CDR3 protein: CASSFPDIDNSYEQYF
CDR3 DNA: TGTGCCAGCAGCTTCCCCGACATTGACAACTCCTACGAGCAGTACTTC

clone size: few
V gene: TRBV19
J gene: TRBJ2-7
D gene: NA
CDR3 protein: CASSWDHTSYEQYF
CDR3 DNA: TGTGCCAGTAGTTGGGACCACACTTCCTACGAGCAGTACTTC